The 10 T cell receptor beta chains listed next were all sequenced from one sample in a study of shared clonotypes between healthy human individuals. Sequencing used immunoSEQ multiplex PCR; TCRdb keeps in-frame clones, though not all of them. Of about 2,100,000 clones in the sample, approximately 94% were seen once. CD45RO-negative, CCR7-selected cells formed the naive CD8 fraction, which excluded terminally differentiated effector memory CD45RA+ cells. The sequencing sample was made of naive CD8+ T cells from PBMCs. These receptors were obtained from a man aged 18 to 29 in good health. Some clones in this sample may be carry-over from other donors' samples.

V and J are TRBV7-8 and TRBJ2-3; 7 positions match TRBD2. The CDR3 loop spans 15 amino acids. Germline values: CDR1 SGHVS, CDR2 FQNEAQ. V gave up 5 bases and J gave up 0 bases; unmatched junction bases: 5. The CDR3 loop is CASSVSGRSTDTQYF. As DNA, the CDR3 is TGTGCCAGCAGCGTGTCCGGGAGGAGCACAGATACGCAGTATTTT.

The rearrangement uses TRBV28 and TRBJ2-7; 14 nucleotides align to TRBD2. Germline assignment: CDR1 MDHEN and CDR2 SYDVKM. The trim removed 5 bases at V and 3 bases at J, leaving 6 bases unmatched. CDR3 length equals 16 residues. In DNA, the CDR3 is TGTGCCAGCAGTCCCGGGACTAGCGGGAGTGGCTACGAGCAGTACTTC. Its protein is CASSPGTSGSGYEQYF.

V gene TRBV27 combines with J gene TRBJ2-7, with no clear D. Germline values: CDR1 MNHEY, CDR2 SMNVEV (reference sequence). The CDR3 loop spans 13 amino acids. V lost 5 bases, J lost 1 base, and 9 bases lay in between. In DNA, the CDR3 is TGTGCCAGCAGTGGAAAGGAATCCTACGAGCAGTACTTC. As protein: CASSGKESYEQYF.

The chain carries TRBV4-1 and TRBJ1-1; TRBD1 might be the D (6 bases). Germline V CDR1 and CDR2: MGHRA, YSYEKL. The length of the CDR3 is 14 residues. The V gene lost 1 base and the J gene lost 11 bases, with 17 bases spanning the gap. Here the CDR3 reads CASSQARGSLLAFF. The DNA of the CDR3 is TGCGCCAGCAGCCAAGCCAGGGGCAGTCTGCTGGCTTTCTTT.

This clone was detected only once. The rearrangement joins TRBV11-3 to TRBJ2-1; possible D gene TRBD1, 7 bases. Trimming cost V 4 bases and J 4 bases, with 20 bases left between them. The germline V gene has CDR1 SGHNT and CDR2 YENEEA. CDR3 length: 17 amino acids. For the CDR3, the DNA is TGTGCCAGCAGCTCTAGGACAGGCCCGGGGGTGTACAATGAGCAGTTCTTC. It translates to CASSSRTGPGVYNEQFF.

This rearrangement joins TRBV7-9 to TRBJ1-1; TRBD1 is a possible D gene (6 bases). Trimming left V 1 base short and J 4 bases short, with 16 bases between. CDR1 is SEHNR and CDR2 is FQNEAQ in the germline V gene (reference sequence). CDR3 length equals 16 residues. DNA of the CDR3: TGTGCCAGCAGCTTAGTCGAAGGGGGATCGGTCACTGAAGCTTTCTTT. This sequence encodes CASSLVEGGSVTEAFF.

The V and J genes are TRBV9 and TRBJ2-7; 8 bases agree with TRBD1. V gave up 2 bases and J gave up 2 bases; unmatched junction bases: 12. The CDR3 is 17 residues long. Germline lookup yields CDR1 SGDLS and CDR2 YYNGEE. CDR3 sequence reads: CASSVANPGQAAYEQYF. DNA for the CDR3: TGTGCCAGCAGCGTGGCTAATCCGGGACAGGCGGCCTACGAGCAGTACTTC.

The genes are TRBV19 and TRBJ2-7; possible D gene TRBD2, 5 bases. V shed 7 bases and J shed 2 bases, with 9 bases lying between them. The CDR3 is 12 amino acids. Germline lookup yields CDR1 LNHDA and CDR2 SQIVND (reference sequence). CDR3 loop: CASIGGAYEQYF. The CDR3 DNA follows: TGTGCCAGTATTGGAGGCGCCTACGAGCAGTACTTC.

The chain recombines TRBV28 with TRBJ2-7; D gene ambiguous. Per germline, CDR1 MDHEN and CDR2 SYDVKM. CDR3 length equals 15 residues. V lost 1 base to trimming and J lost 4 bases, with 14 bases between them. CDR3 sequence: CASSLLSDFGYEQYF. The CDR3 DNA reads as TGTGCCAGCAGTTTATTGAGCGACTTCGGATACGAGCAGTACTTC.

There are a few counts of this clone. V is TRBV19 and J is TRBJ2-1, with D perhaps matching TRBD1 or TRBD2 (5 bases each). V was cut by 3 bases and J by 8 bases, with 23 bases left in between. CDR3 length: 17 amino acids. CDR1 and CDR2 from the germline V gene are LNHDA and SQIVND (reference sequence). The DNA of the CDR3 is TGTGCCAGTAGTATTGGGTTCTCGGGGCTCACCACGGATGAGCAGTTCTTC. Its protein is CASSIGFSGLTTDEQFF.